The clone carrying this T cell receptor beta chain was detected ten times or more. Its antigen is currently unknown. V was shortened by 4 bases and J by 5 bases, with 15 bases between the two germline ends. The CDR3 runs 14 residues. Per germline, CDR1 SGHTA and CDR2 FQGNSA. Amplification yielded TCR beta CDR3 regions, with RNA transcripts as the source. Researchers ran a first-round RT-PCR on the TCR CDR3 using the HTBI primer set. Each CDR3 protein is one row after TCRdb ran MiXCR on the multiplex PCR reads. The sample includes just under 750,000 distinct CDR3 sequences, roughly 32% of them seen just once. The sample originates from a study of T cells in Graves' hyperthyroidism and ophthalmopathy. Across the study: Before any treatment, at initial diagnosis, peripheral blood was collected.

Diagnoses were made from clinical symptoms, serum measures (thyroxine and TRAb), thyroid ultrasound and orbital computed tomography. Study results and caveats: Blood also showed most of the thyroid clonotypes that were expanded above 0.001.

Sequencing was performed on blood. The V call is TRBV7-2, the J call TRBJ2-7, with a weak D call TRBD2 (5 bases). The sequence was obtained from a woman in her forties with Graves' hyperthyroidism. DNA for the CDR3: TGTGCCAGCAGCTCGAGCCCGGGGTATCACGAGCAGTACTTC. It encodes CASSSSPGYHEQYF.